This T cell receptor (beta chain) was retrieved from a study of OX40 agonist ivuxolimab in advanced cancers. Context from the whole study: Ivuxolimab was an agonistic, fully human IgG2 monoclonal antibody directed against OX40 (CD134), a costimulatory receptor. Peripheral TCRbeta sequencing aimed to test whether ivuxolimab altered TCR sequence diversity and caused clonal T-cell expansion. Patients were allowed to have had prior anti-PD-1, anti-PD-L1 or anti-CTLA-4 therapy, and around two fifths of the dose-escalation patients had been treated with checkpoint inhibitors. The paper covers the monotherapy dose-escalation part of the phase I ivuxolimab trial, which included N ≈ 50 patients. In the dose-escalation cohort, 82.7% of patients were male, and the mean age was around 60 years, with a range of about 23 to 85. Intravenous ivuxolimab was administered to patients every 2 weeks at six dose levels: 0.01, 0.1, 0.3, 1.5, 3 and 10 mg/kg. Partial responses occurred in three dose-escalation patients, of whom one had hepatocellular carcinoma and two had cutaneous melanoma. Among the 52 dose-escalation patients, some 20 had hepatocellular carcinoma, about 15 melanoma, 9 renal cell carcinoma and 9 head and neck cancer.

Genomic DNA was isolated from the sorted cells so that the TCRbeta CDR3 region could be sequenced. The immunoSEQ Assay was used for sequencing of TCRbeta CDR3 regions. TCRdb re-hosts the immuneACCESS table, in-frame sequences only. Its copies lack some clones; in the studies checked, an unresolved V gene accounts for under half of them, and the cause for the rest is not known. This sample comprises over 70,000 clones, approximately 90% of them detected only once. In total, the top ten clones hold less than 0.35% of the sample. The investigation overall reported the following: Partial responders in the 0.1-3.0 mg/kg groups had among the lowest normalized peripheral clonal expansion, especially among CD8+ T cells. After ivuxolimab, expanded clones were on average more numerous among CD8+ T cells than among CD4+ T cells. Antigen specificity was not determined for the clonally expanded peripheral T cells. At doses from 0.1 to 3.0 mg/kg, clonal expansion was seen in both CD4+ and CD8+ blood T cells between baseline and week 6. Low levels of normalized T-cell clonal expansion were also seen in some patients who did not respond.

Patients with a history of autoimmune disease or receiving systemic immunosuppression were excluded from the trial. Peripheral blood for TCR sequencing was collected from all dose cohorts at baseline, on cycle 4 day 1, and on cycle 7 day 1. The samples were drawn from a first-in-human, open-label, multicenter phase I dose-escalation trial of ivuxolimab. Adults with locally advanced or metastatic melanoma, renal cell, hepatocellular, or head and neck squamous cell carcinoma were enrolled in the trial. Before TCR sequencing, CD4+ T cells and CD8+ T cells from peripheral blood were sorted into separate populations. A remark on this clone: Its antigen specificity is not known. Base quality data are lacking; no much larger clone is found one base away.

As encoded in the germline V gene (reference sequence), CDR1 is GTSNPN while CDR2 is SVGIG. The CDR3 starts with the cysteine, ends with the phenylalanine, and has 15 residues. The read is trimmed to its CDR3 DNA, 45 bases read in frame from base 1. The junction carries 17 bases between V and J, which are trimmed by 2 bases and 3 bases respectively. The sequence joins TRBV30 to TRBJ2-7, with TRBD1 tentatively as D gene (6 bases match). The source is an adult with an advanced solid tumor such as melanoma, head and neck, liver or kidney cancer. Sequencing used CD4+ or CD8+ T cells sorted from blood, obtained in a trial of the OX40 agonist ivuxolimab. The CDR3 loop reads CAWSIPTGSLYEQYF. The bases are TGTGCCTGGAGTATCCCGACAGGTTCCCTCTACGAGCAGTACTTC.